The subject of this entry is one TCR beta chain. This receptor's antigen is unknown. No base quality information exists; no much larger clone differs at one position. This entry comes from a study of blood T cell repertoires in COVID-19 (dated by TCRdb to 2020 to 2021). Concerning the study at large: Samples covering the acute and convalescent phases of COVID-19 were provided by collaborators in the United States, Italy and Spain. The prospective study material was composed of cDNA or gDNA derived from T cells, B-cell-depleted T cells, or PBMCs. Where HLA class I and class II types were available, the types were taken from metadata supplied by the sample provider, not from assay-based typing. The repertoires were released in a freely available public database intended as a resource for research on the immune response to SARS-CoV-2. The samples were drawn from two sources: the first 160 participants of the ongoing ImmuneRACE study, and approximately 1,300 subjects contributed by 6 global collaborators. The dataset comprised deeply sampled blood TCRbeta repertoires from subjects exposed to, actively infected with, or recovered from COVID-19. A de-identified subject ID, COVID-19 status, age in years and sex were almost always included in the sample metadata. The investigation overall reported the following: The amount of clinical and demographic metadata varied by source and participant and was provided uncurated.

The collaborating institutions used their own protocols to collect whole blood in K2EDTA tubes. For TCRbeta analysis, collaborators shipped samples as frozen whole blood, isolated PBMCs, or DNA extracted from either of those sample types. The CDR3 contains 16 residues, cysteine and phenylalanine counted. The CDR3 DNA has 48 bases and is translated from base 1. Via the germline V gene, CDR1 is KGHSH and CDR2 LQKENI. V loses 2 bases of germline sequence and J loses 3 bases, and the interval between the two ends is 14 bases. TCRbeta CDR3 regions were amplified from genomic DNA using the immunoSEQ Assay, a bias-controlled multiplex PCR. Under the source paper's analysis protocol: The number of nucleated cells in each sample was estimated from the amplification of reference gene primers within the assay. Sequence reads were collapsed and filtered to measure the absolute abundance of every unique TCRbeta CDR3 rearrangement. For each sample, productive Simpson clonality was calculated as the square root of Simpson's diversity index over productive rearrangements. As stored in TCRdb, this immuneACCESS dataset retains in-frame rearrangements with V and J assigned. A fraction of the clones does not appear; measured against another copy, unresolved V genes explain less than half of the discrepancy, and the remainder lacks a known reason. V, J and clone size are those of that table, while D and trimming were read from the DNA. Across this sample there are about 340,000 clones, with more than 70% seen only once. 2.5% to 3% of the sample belongs to the ten largest clones.

Input material: peripheral blood. The chain employs TRBV18 and TRBJ1-3; the D gene remains uncertain. The TCR comes from a man aged 25-45 years with active or convalescent COVID-19. The base sequence is TGTGCCAGCTCACCAAGCGGCAGGATGTTTGGAAACACCATATATTTT. Translated, it reads CASSPSGRMFGNTIYF. The full variable domain, completed from the reference TRBV18 and TRBJ1-3 proteins outside the CDR3, reads NAGVMQNPRHLVRRRGQEARLRCSPMKGHSHVYWYRQLPEEGLKFMVYLQKENIIDESGMPKERFSAEFPKEGPSILRIQQVVRGDSAAYFCASSPSGRMFGNTIYFGEGSWLTVV.